This T cell receptor (beta chain) was recorded in a study of shared clonotypes between healthy human individuals. Measured with immunoSEQ multiplex PCR; TCRdb has only the in-frame clones, and not every one. Of roughly 2.1 million clones detected, just over 90% appear once; the ten largest clones hold under 2%. The naive CD8 population came from CD45RO-negative cells selected for CCR7, without terminally differentiated effector memory CD45RA+ cells. V shed 0 bases and J shed 4 bases, with 14 bases lying between them. Germline CDR1 reads LGHNA; CDR2 reads YNFKEQ. The CDR3 consists of 16 residues. The sequenced material came from naive CD8+ T cells from PBMCs. The receptor was derived from a man in his late teens or twenties in good health. Some clones in this sample may be carry-over from other donors' samples. The V and J genes are TRBV4-2 and TRBJ2-3; a possible D gene is TRBD2 (5 bases). In DNA form, the CDR3 reads TGTGCCAGCAGCCAAGACGGGCCGGGAAGTCCAGATACGCAGTATTTT. Amino acid sequence: CASSQDGPGSPDTQYF.